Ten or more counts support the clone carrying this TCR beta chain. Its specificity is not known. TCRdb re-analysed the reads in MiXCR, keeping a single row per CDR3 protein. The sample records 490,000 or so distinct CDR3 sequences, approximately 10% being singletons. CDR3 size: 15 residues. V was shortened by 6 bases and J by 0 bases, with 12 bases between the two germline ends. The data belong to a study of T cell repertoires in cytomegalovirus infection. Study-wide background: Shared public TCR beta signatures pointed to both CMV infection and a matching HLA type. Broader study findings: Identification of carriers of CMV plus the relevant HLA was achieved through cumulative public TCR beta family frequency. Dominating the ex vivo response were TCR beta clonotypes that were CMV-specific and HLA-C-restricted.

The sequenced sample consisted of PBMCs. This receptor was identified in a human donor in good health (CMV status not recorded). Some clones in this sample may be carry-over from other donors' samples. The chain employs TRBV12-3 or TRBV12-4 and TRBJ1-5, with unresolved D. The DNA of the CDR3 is TGTGCCAGCAGCCAAGGGCCCCCTAGCAATCAGCCCCAGCATTTT. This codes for CASSQGPPSNQPQHF.